What follows are 23 T cell receptor beta chains derived from one specimen sequenced in a study of identical twins. TCRdb redid the calling of the 5' RACE reads with MiXCR, one entry per CDR3 protein. This table holds 400,000 to 550,000 distinct CDR3 sequences, roughly an eighth found once. The same data also contributed to another study, on yellow fever vaccine responses in identical twins.

Sequencing input: CD4+ T cells sorted from blood. The receptors stem from a young woman in good health.

This clonotype has at least ten counts. This chain joins TRBV29-1 and TRBJ2-7, with 9 bases lining up with TRBD1. The CDR3 is made up of 14 amino acids. V trimming: 6 bases; J trimming: 1 base; junction bases outside the gene matches: 7. Germline V CDR1 and CDR2: SQVTM, ANQGSEA. The CDR3 sequence: CSVDPTGGSYEQYF. In nucleotides, the CDR3 is TGCAGCGTAGACCCGACAGGGGGGTCCTACGAGCAGTACTTC.

The chain is built from TRBV10-3 and TRBJ2-5, with 11 bases fitting TRBD2. The ends lost 8 bases at V and 13 bases at J; junction bases unmatched: 9. Germline CDR1 and CDR2: ENHRY and SYGVKD. The CDR3 consists of 12 residues. CDR3 coding DNA: TGTGCCATCTCATCTAGCGGGGGGCCGTCGTACTTC. Translation gives CAISSSGGPSYF.

A few counts support this clonotype. The V call is TRBV13, the J call TRBJ1-6; possibly TRBD1 for D (5 bases). Germline V gene lookup returns CDR1 PRHDT and CDR2 FYEKMQ (reference sequence). There are 17 residues in the CDR3. V lost 0 bases, J lost 5 bases, and 14 bases lay in between. CDR3 coding DNA: TGTGCCAGCAGCTTAGGCCAAGGGGCGCTAAATAATTCACCCCTCCACTTT. Protein: CASSLGQGALNNSPLHF.

There are a few counts of this clonotype. The V gene is TRBV5-4, the J gene TRBJ2-3; D tentatively fits TRBD1 or TRBD2 (6 bases each). The CDR3 runs to 15 residues. The V gene lost 4 bases and the J gene lost 5 bases, with 17 bases spanning the gap. Germline CDR1 reads SGHNT; CDR2 reads YYREEE (reference sequence). CDR3 DNA: TGTGCCAGCAGCCAGGGCCCGGGGGCGGAAGATACGCAGTATTTT. As protein: CASSQGPGAEDTQYF.

The V call is TRBV6-1, the J call TRBJ2-3, with 7 nucleotides matching TRBD1. The CDR3 is 16 residues long. Germline loops: CDR1 MNHNS, CDR2 SASEGT. The trim removed 4 bases at V and 2 bases at J, leaving 9 bases unmatched. The CDR3 is CASSGIPGQITDTQYF. Here the CDR3 DNA reads TGTGCCAGCAGTGGGATTCCGGGACAGATCACAGATACGCAGTATTTT.

DNA for the CDR3: TGTGCCAGCAGCTCTGGGTTCCTGGAGACCCAGTACTTC. As protein: CASSSGFLETQYF. The chain joins TRBV5-8 to TRBJ2-5; the D is unclear. CDR3 length equals 13 residues. V was trimmed by 3 bases and J by 5 bases, leaving 11 bases between them. Germline assignment: CDR1 SGHTS and CDR2 YDEGEE.

This clonotype was detected a few times. This rearrangement joins TRBV20-1 to TRBJ2-3, with 9 bases identical to TRBD2. The trim removed 1 base at V and 8 bases at J, leaving 10 bases unmatched. The CDR3 length is 15 residues. Germline assignment: CDR1 DFQATT and CDR2 SNEGSKA (reference sequence). The CDR3 DNA sequence: TGCAGTGCTAGAGGAGGCGGGGGGGTCTCAGTTACGCAGTATTTT. It is translated as CSARGGGGVSVTQYF.

V usage is TRBV20-1 and J usage is TRBJ2-5; 16 bases align to TRBD2. The CDR3 has 17 residues. The J segment lost 2 bases and the V segment lost 0 bases, leaving 3 bases of the junction unmatched. Germline CDR1 is DFQATT and CDR2 is SNEGSKA (reference sequence). The CDR3 DNA follows: TGCAGTGCTAGAGATTGGGGACTAGCGGGAGGGCAAGAGACCCAGTACTTC. Amino acid sequence: CSARDWGLAGGQETQYF.

This clonotype has a count of ten or more. V usage is TRBV7-9 and J usage is TRBJ1-5; D perhaps matches TRBD1 (6 bases). CDR3 length equals 16 residues. Germline V CDR1 and CDR2: SEHNR, FQNEAQ (reference sequence). Trimming took 1 base from V and 6 from J, leaving 16 bases between them. The CDR3 reads CASSLGSGDIRQPQHF. CDR3 coding DNA: TGTGCCAGCAGCTTAGGTTCGGGGGACATCCGTCAGCCCCAGCATTTT.

This clonotype was seen at least ten times. The V gene is TRBV5-6, the J gene TRBJ2-7; maybe TRBD2 (5 bases). The CDR3 length is 14 residues. The V and J ends lost 4 bases and 2 bases respectively, with 13 bases between them. Germline CDR1 is SGHDT and CDR2 is YYEEEE. The CDR3 DNA reads as TGTGCCAGCAGCCTAACGGGGTACACCTACGAGCAGTACTTC. This translates into CASSLTGYTYEQYF.

V usage is TRBV20-1 and J usage is TRBJ2-5; 8 nucleotides align to TRBD2. CDR1 is DFQATT, CDR2 SNEGSKA, per germline (reference sequence). This CDR3 contains 17 residues. V lost 3 bases to trimming and J lost 5 bases; unmatched junction nucleotides: 17. Written as DNA, the CDR3 is TGCAGTGCTAGTTGGTCGGTAGCGGGGCACCTCCGGGAGACCCAGTACTTC. Translated, it gives CSASWSVAGHLRETQYF.

This clonotype occurred a few times. V is TRBV20-1 and J is TRBJ2-3; D is possibly TRBD1 or TRBD2 (6 bases each). V lost 7 bases and J lost 6, with 11 bases in between. From germline, CDR1 is DFQATT and CDR2 SNEGSKA (reference sequence). There are 11 residues in the CDR3. The CDR3 nucleotides read TGCAGTGAGGGGGGACCCGATACGCAGTATTTT. This encodes CSEGGPDTQYF.

This clonotype was detected many times. This chain uses TRBV29-1 with TRBJ1-3; D unresolved. CDR1 is SQVTM and CDR2 is ANQGSEA in the germline V gene. This CDR3 is 12 amino acids long. Trimming stripped 5 bases from V and 7 bases from J, with 12 bases between. CDR3 sequence reads: CSVRGGGNTIYF. The DNA for the CDR3 is TGCAGCGTTCGAGGTGGAGGGAACACCATATATTTT.

This clonotype has more than one count but fewer than ten. This rearrangement joins TRBV7-2 to TRBJ2-3; D is undetermined. Trimming shortened V by 7 bases and J by 1 base, and 12 bases separated the two germline ends. Germline V gene lookup returns CDR1 SGHTA and CDR2 FQGNSA. There are 14 residues in the CDR3. CDR3 sequence reads: CASTWDYGTDTQYF. For the CDR3, the DNA is TGTGCCAGCACTTGGGATTACGGCACAGATACGCAGTATTTT.

This clonotype came up a few times. The gene calls are TRBV7-9 and TRBJ2-4, with D unclear. CDR3 size: 15 residues. Germline CDR1 reads SEHNR; CDR2 reads FQNEAQ (reference sequence). V was shortened by 4 bases and J by 0 bases, with 10 bases between the two germline ends. CDR3 loop: CASSSSGLAKNIQYF. The CDR3 nucleotides read TGTGCCAGCAGCTCTTCTGGGCTAGCCAAAAACATTCAGTACTTC.

The chain combines TRBV20-1 with TRBJ2-7; tentatively, D is TRBD1 (5 bases). The ends were cut back, 3 bases at V and 11 bases at J, with 14 bases in the middle. In germline, CDR1 is DFQATT, CDR2 SNEGSKA (reference sequence). The CDR3 sequence is 11 residues long. The CDR3 sequence is CSASLLLGEYF. Written as DNA, the CDR3 is TGCAGTGCTAGTCTTCTTCTAGGGGAGTACTTC.

The rearrangement links TRBV27 to TRBJ2-7; D not certain. This CDR3 has 16 amino acids. The germline V and J ends were trimmed by 3 bases and 1 base, with 16 bases remaining between them. Looked up from germline, CDR1 is MNHEY and CDR2 is SMNVEV (reference sequence). DNA for the CDR3: TGTGCCAGCAGTTTGTTGTTCGCGACACAGTCCTACGAGCAGTACTTC. It encodes CASSLLFATQSYEQYF.

CDR3 amino acids: CASRKPGLIESEQYF. The CDR3 nucleotides read TGTGCCAGCAGAAAACCGGGACTAATCGAAAGCGAGCAGTACTTC. J is TRBJ2-7 and V is TRBV6-2 or TRBV6-3; 7 positions agree with TRBD2. The length of the CDR3 is 15 residues. V gave up 6 bases and J gave up 6 bases; unmatched junction bases: 14. The germline CDR1 and CDR2 sequences are MNHEY and SVGEGT.

V usage is TRBV5-1 and J usage is TRBJ2-1, with D tentatively TRBD2 (5 bases). CDR1 and CDR2 (germline): SGHRS, YFSETQ. The CDR3 is 15 amino acids. V was cut by 0 bases and J by 6 bases, with 13 bases left in between. CDR3 coding DNA: TGCGCCAGCAGCTTGGGAACCGGGGTAGGCAATGAGCAGTTCTTC. Protein sequence: CASSLGTGVGNEQFF.

This chain uses TRBV6-1 with TRBJ1-2; 7 nucleotides line up with TRBD1. CDR3 size: 14 residues. The germline CDR1 and CDR2 sequences are MNHNS and SASEGT. V shed 8 bases, J shed 5 bases, and the junction held 11 bases outside the gene matches. The CDR3 here is CASDFGQEGYGYTF. The CDR3 DNA is TGTGCCAGCGACTTCGGACAGGAGGGATATGGCTACACCTTC.

This clonotype occurred a few times. The gene calls are TRBV5-1 and TRBJ2-6; D possibly corresponds to TRBD2 (7 bases). V was cut by 3 bases and J by 2 bases, with 15 bases left in between. Germline CDR1 reads SGHRS; CDR2 reads YFSETQ. The CDR3 has 17 amino acids. Here the CDR3 DNA reads TGCGCCAGCAGCTCGGGGGGCAGGGCGACTGGGGCCAACGTCCTGACTTTC. Its translation: CASSSGGRATGANVLTF.

The rearrangement links TRBV11-2 to TRBJ2-2, with 10 nucleotides matching TRBD2. Germline lookup yields CDR1 SGHAT and CDR2 FQNNGV. The junction had 14 bases not matched to a gene; V was cut back by 5 bases and J by 5 bases. This CDR3 contains 18 residues. The CDR3 DNA is TGTGCCAGCAGCAACCTTCTCCTAGCGGGAGTGCGGACCGGGGAGCTGTTTTTT. Encoded protein: CASSNLLLAGVRTGELFF.

V usage is TRBV29-1 and J usage is TRBJ2-5, with unresolved D. Germline V gene data show CDR1 as SQVTM and CDR2 as ANQGSEA. Trimming removed 1 base from V and 5 bases from J, with 17 bases in between. This CDR3 spans 15 amino acids. CDR3 nucleotide sequence: TGCAGCGTTGAAGGGCAGGCCTTCATAAAGGAGACCCAGTACTTC. Translation: CSVEGQAFIKETQYF.